These T cell receptor beta chains were read from a single sample in a study of blood T cells in healthy people across ages. Each CDR3 protein is one row after TCRdb ran MiXCR on the 5' RACE reads. This sample has some 290,000 distinct CDR3 sequences; around 27% occur once, and the top ten carry 25% to 35%. The specimen sequenced was blood. The receptors derive from a woman in her 70s in good health. CDR3s include the opening cysteine and the closing phenylalanine or tryptophan. Fields, in order: D gene, J gene, clone size, V gene, CDR3 protein, CDR3 DNA. A D gene is named only where the DNA matches it firmly. Expanded clones get a size class; other rows say once, few or many, or leave the size out.

>.|TRBJ1-3|few|TRBV29-1
CSVLRGGNTIYF
TGCAGCGTTTTGAGGGGAGGAAACACCATATATTTT
>.|TRBJ2-1|.|TRBV7-2
CASSLGLSGYNEQFF
TGTGCCAGCAGCTTAGGACTATCCGGCTACAATGAGCAGTTCTTC
>.|TRBJ1-4|many|TRBV15
CATSRGDAREKLFF
TGTGCCACCAGCCGGGGTGACGCGCGGGAAAAACTGTTTTTT
>TRBD1|TRBJ1-3|few|TRBV18
CASSPGTAGNTIYF
TGTGCCAGCTCACCAGGGACAGCCGGAAACACCATATATTTT
>TRBD1|TRBJ2-7|many|TRBV4-2
CASSQGLGQTNSYEQYF
TGTGCCAGCAGCCAAGGCCTGGGACAGACCAACTCCTACGAGCAGTACTTC
>.|TRBJ1-4|.|TRBV15
CATSTLQGWGANEKLFF
TGTGCCACCAGCACCCTCCAAGGATGGGGGGCTAATGAAAAACTGTTTTTT
>.|TRBJ2-3|many|TRBV10-3
CAIRPTAGTRGPGTDTQYF
TGTGCCATCAGGCCCACTGCCGGGACTAGGGGGCCTGGCACAGATACGCAGTATTTT
>.|TRBJ1-2|once|TRBV5-1
CASTSGRLPTEGYTF
TGCGCCAGCACCTCAGGGCGGCTTCCTACAGAAGGCTACACCTTC
>.|TRBJ2-2|few|TRBV28
CASSLSRGHTGELFF
TGTGCCAGCAGTTTAAGCAGGGGCCACACCGGGGAGCTGTTTTTT
>.|TRBJ2-3|few|TRBV12-3/TRBV12-4
CASSVNTDTQYF
TGTGCCAGCAGTGTCAACACAGATACGCAGTATTTT
>.|TRBJ2-1|.|TRBV2
CASSETLDNEQFF
TGTGCCAGCAGTGAAACTCTGGACAATGAGCAGTTCTTC
>.|TRBJ1-5|.|TRBV18
CASSREVGNQPQHF
TGTGCCAGCTCACGGGAAGTTGGCAATCAGCCCCAGCATTTT
>.|TRBJ1-1|.|TRBV18
CASSPQQARGATLNTEAFF
TGTGCCAGCTCCCCTCAACAGGCCCGAGGGGCGACTCTGAACACTGAAGCTTTCTTT
>TRBD1|TRBJ2-5|.|TRBV15
CATSRDPTGMETQYF
TGTGCCACCAGCAGAGACCCGACAGGGATGGAGACCCAGTACTTC
>.|TRBJ1-2|few|TRBV29-1
CSVDRQLGHTF
TGCAGCGTTGACCGACAGCTAGGCCACACCTTC
>.|TRBJ1-5|.|TRBV18
CASSPGSQPQHF
TGTGCCAGCTCACCAGGTAGTCAGCCCCAGCATTTT
>.|TRBJ2-1|.|TRBV20-1
CSASVRINEQFF
TGCAGTGCTAGTGTACGGATTAATGAGCAGTTCTTC
>TRBD2|TRBJ2-2|few|TRBV7-9
CASSFPTSGRNTGELFF
TGTGCCAGCAGCTTCCCGACTAGCGGGAGGAACACCGGGGAGCTGTTTTTT